The rows below give T cell receptor beta chains drawn from one sample of a study of blood T cells in healthy people across ages. TCRdb recomputed calls from the 5' RACE reads with MiXCR, one row per CDR3 protein. The sample has roughly 1.4 million distinct CDR3 sequences; 59% are singletons. The sample comprised blood. The receptors were gathered from a young man in good health. Both conserved end residues are part of each CDR3. The order of the fields is CDR3 protein, D gene, V gene. D genes are given only for firm matches.

CASSLEGTSGGQETQYF,TRBD2,TRBV11-2
CASSQVSSGIWELFF,TRBD2,TRBV4-1
CASSYGTLSTDTQYF,.,TRBV6-6
CSVEDGVGQYF,.,TRBV29-1
CASSLGDSNSGANVLTF,TRBD1,TRBV7-2
CASSAFGQGRVNEQFF,TRBD1,TRBV7-9
CASSPYPSGGVQETQYF,TRBD2,TRBV28
CASSPKGIAPSPLHF,.,TRBV5-5
CASSKILYEQYF,.,TRBV21-1
CASSLVTTYQETQYF,.,TRBV7-9
CASRRDDYGYTF,.,TRBV19
CSGDMTMSGAPNYGYTF,.,TRBV20-1
CASSFEGGRNQPQHF,.,TRBV28
CASSAGRSNQPQHF,.,TRBV27
CASSFWFSGGASDTQYF,TRBD2,TRBV28
CASSRGSGGTDTQYF,TRBD2,TRBV7-2
CASSQGGVDTGELFF,.,TRBV4-1
CASSPRDTSPLHF,.,TRBV5-4